Given below is one T cell receptor beta chain in context. What it recognizes is unknown. The data stem from a study of T cells in Graves' hyperthyroidism and ophthalmopathy. Study-wide results and caveats: Researchers report that a 13 V-J model separated ophthalmopathy from stable hyperthyroidism. Blood also carried most thyroid clonotypes expanded above 0.001.

This CDR3 has 14 amino acids. Germline lookup yields CDR1 SGHNT and CDR2 YYREEE (reference sequence). Trimming cost V 5 bases and J 5 bases, with 13 bases left between them. Patients were excluded for uncontrolled infection, other autoimmune disease, pregnancy or lactation. Thyroid ultrasound, orbital computed tomography, clinical symptoms, and serum thyroxine and TRAb underpinned diagnoses. The CDR3 regions of TCR beta were amplified from RNA transcripts. Primed by the HTBI set, a first-round RT-PCR was run on the TCR CDR3. TCRdb re-called the multiplex PCR reads through MiXCR, storing one row per CDR3 protein. The sample lists a few hundred thousand distinct CDR3 sequences; 46% were seen once.

V and J are TRBV5-4 and TRBJ1-4; D not resolved. The TCR originated in an adult woman with Graves' disease, either hyperthyroidism or ophthalmopathy (not recorded which). The source material was peripheral blood or thyroid tissue (not recorded which). The CDR3 spells CASSSSLGNEKLFF. In DNA, the CDR3 is TGTGCCAGCAGTTCCTCCTTGGGAAATGAAAAACTGTTTTTT.